The present T cell receptor beta chain was sequenced within a study of T cell clones after liver transplantation. Overall study context: Third-party-reactive TCRbeta sequences from pre-transplant mixed lymphocyte reactions served as antigen-independent comparators. Study-level points and caveats: Migration into the graft, not deletion, may explain lost graft donor-reactive T cells.

Data came from immunoSEQ multiplex PCR; TCRdb stores just in-frame clones and leaves some out. The sample shows about 75,000 clones, roughly 84% of them seen only once. About this clone: Its specificity is unknown.

The V gene's germline CDR1 is SGHTA and CDR2 FQGNSA. The CDR3 spans 12 residues. V lost 5 bases to trimming and J lost 3 bases, with 8 bases between them. Thawed unstimulated PBMCs were FACS-sorted by CD3, CD4 and CD8 into two populations. The sequence was obtained from a human patient who received a liver transplant. Part of the T cells may come from the graft donor. This sequence joins TRBV7-2 and TRBJ2-7, with D perhaps TRBD2 (5 bases). Sequencing used CD4+ T cells from blood, obtained 48 to 50 months after liver transplant. CDR3 DNA sequence: TGTGCCAGCAGCCTGGAGGTCTACGAGCAGTACTTC. It translates to CASSLEVYEQYF.